The table lists the clone carrying this T cell receptor (beta chain) with a few counts. The antigen is undetermined. Each TCR beta library was made by quantitative 5'-RACE that incorporated molecular barcodes. Each CDR3 protein gets one entry after TCRdb re-called the 5' RACE reads with MiXCR. Of 200,000 to 300,000 distinct CDR3 sequences listed, 8% to 9% were seen once; the top ten hold around 4.9%. The data originate from a study of CD8 T cells in ankylosing spondylitis. Regarding the study as a whole: Earlier literature documents some of the motif variants in reactive arthritis synovial fluid and blood. Several highly homologous variants formed a TCR beta motif that appeared characteristic of ankylosing spondylitis blood. As reported, disease-linked clones showed significant enrichment in matched ankylosing spondylitis synovial fluid.

The CDR3 sequence is 15 residues long. V usage is TRBV21-1 and J usage is TRBJ2-1; no check of the table's D call, TRBD1, against the DNA was made. TRBV21-1 is recorded as a pseudogene. This sequence was found in a female donor with ankylosing spondylitis or in good health (not recorded which). Sequenced: blood, either unsorted or a sorted T cell fraction (not recorded which). CDR3 in DNA: TGTGCCAGCTACGGGGGCGGGAGACCCTACAATGAGCAGTTCTTC. Translation: CASYGGGRPYNEQFF.